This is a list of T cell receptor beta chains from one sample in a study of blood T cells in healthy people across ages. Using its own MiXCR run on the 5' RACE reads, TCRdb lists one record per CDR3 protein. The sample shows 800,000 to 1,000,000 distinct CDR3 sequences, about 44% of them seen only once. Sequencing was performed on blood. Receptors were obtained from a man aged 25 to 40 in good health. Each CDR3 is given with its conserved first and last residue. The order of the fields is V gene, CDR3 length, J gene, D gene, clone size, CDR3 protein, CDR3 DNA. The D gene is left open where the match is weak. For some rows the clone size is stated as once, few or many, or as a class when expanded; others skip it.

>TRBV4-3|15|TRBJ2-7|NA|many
CASSQDPGGTYEQYF
TGCGCCAGCAGCCAAGACCCGGGCGGAACCTACGAGCAGTACTTC
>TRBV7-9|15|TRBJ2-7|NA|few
CASSSAGAHSYEQYF
TGTGCCAGCAGCAGCGCGGGGGCTCACTCCTACGAGCAGTACTTC
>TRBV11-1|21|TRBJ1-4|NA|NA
CASSPRVKSGTADATNEKLFF
TGTGCCAGCAGCCCGCGAGTCAAGTCCGGGACCGCCGATGCAACTAATGAAAAACTGTTTTTT
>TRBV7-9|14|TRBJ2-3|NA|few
CASSPTKVTDTQYF
TGTGCCAGCAGCCCGACTAAAGTCACAGATACGCAGTATTTT
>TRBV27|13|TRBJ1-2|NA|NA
CASSETEGYGYTF
TGTGCCAGCAGTGAAACTGAGGGCTACGGCTACACCTTC
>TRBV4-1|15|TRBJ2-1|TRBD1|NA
CASSQTGAPYNEQFF
TGCGCCAGCAGCCAAACAGGGGCCCCCTACAATGAGCAGTTCTTC
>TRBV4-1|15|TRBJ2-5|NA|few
CASSLQGGEWETQYF
TGCGCCAGCAGCCTCCAGGGGGGGGAGTGGGAGACCCAGTACTTC
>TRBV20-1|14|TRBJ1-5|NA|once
CSASGGGRVKPQHF
TGCAGTGCTAGTGGAGGGGGGAGAGTCAAACCCCAGCATTTT
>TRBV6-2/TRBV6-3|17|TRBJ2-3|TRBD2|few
CASSPPGTSGRTDTQYF
TGTGCCAGCAGTCCCCCCGGGACTAGCGGGCGCACAGATACGCAGTATTTT
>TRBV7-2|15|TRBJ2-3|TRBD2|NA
CASSIWTSGTDTQYF
TGTGCCAGCAGCATATGGACTAGCGGGACAGATACGCAGTATTTT
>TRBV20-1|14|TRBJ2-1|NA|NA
CSARFASKTAEQFF
TGCAGTGCTAGATTTGCTAGCAAAACCGCAGAGCAGTTCTTC
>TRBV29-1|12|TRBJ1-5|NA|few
CSVEQNNQPQHF
TGCAGCGTTGAACAAAACAATCAGCCCCAGCATTTT
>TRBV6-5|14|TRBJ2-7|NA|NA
CASNPPGPRGEQYF
TGTGCCAGCAATCCACCGGGACCCAGGGGCGAGCAGTACTTC
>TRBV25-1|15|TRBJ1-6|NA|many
CASSEYTGLDSPLHF
TGTGCCAGCAGTGAATACACAGGGTTAGATTCACCCCTCCACTTT
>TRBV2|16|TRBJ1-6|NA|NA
CASSEWSRASNSPLHF
TGTGCCAGCAGTGAGTGGTCCAGGGCGTCTAATTCACCCCTCCACTTT
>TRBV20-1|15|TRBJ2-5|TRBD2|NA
CSASQREGPQETQYF
TGCAGTGCTAGTCAGCGGGAGGGCCCCCAAGAGACCCAGTACTTC
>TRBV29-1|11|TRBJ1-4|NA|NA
CSIRDNKKLFF
TGCAGCATCCGGGACAATAAAAAACTGTTTTTT